The source of this TCR beta chain is a study of cytomegalovirus exposure and HLA in healthy donors. Study as a whole: Early released data had around 88 million unique TCRs, all coming from HLA-typed donors. General study results and limits: In a later analysis, TCR association rates varied by HLA locus: DRB1 most, HLA-C fewest.

PCR employed 60 Vbeta and 13 Jbeta primers. Only in-frame clones appear in the TCRdb table, and some are missing; sequencing was by immunoSEQ multiplex PCR. The table records 140,000 or so clones, around 74% of them present only once. In regard to this clone: Its antigen is as yet unknown.

The receptor comes from a man between 18 and 35 years old in good health and CMV-seropositive. The sequenced material came from PBMCs.

The CDR3 is CASSWTGGESTEAFF. The CDR3 DNA follows: TGCGCCAGCAGCTGGACAGGGGGTGAGTCCACTGAAGCTTTCTTT. V gene TRBV5-1 combines with J gene TRBJ1-1; 10 nucleotides line up with TRBD1. Germline assignment: CDR1 SGHRS and CDR2 YFSETQ. The CDR3 totals 15 residues. V shed 3 bases and J 4 bases; nucleotides not matched to a gene: 6.